One and the same sample provided the 27 T cell receptor beta chains below, sequenced in a study of blood T cell repertoires in COVID-19. The table came from immunoSEQ multiplex PCR; TCRdb's copy has only in-frame clones and leaves some out. The table lists approximately 250,000 clones, 84% of them singletons. Sequenced: peripheral blood. The receptor set was obtained from a woman between 40 and 50 years old who had recovered from COVID-19.

The V and J genes are TRBV2 and TRBJ2-1; 8 positions agree with TRBD2. This CDR3 is 15 amino acids long. With 6 bases clipped from V and 4 bases from J, the junction kept 8 bases outside the gene matches. Germline V gene lookup returns CDR1 SNHLY and CDR2 FYNNEI. The CDR3, as DNA: TGTGCCAGCAGGTTTGACGGGGGGGCTTACAATGAGCAGTTCTTC. It yields the protein CASRFDGGAYNEQFF.

The chain carries TRBV24-1 and TRBJ1-5; D ambiguous. Germline lookup yields CDR1 KGHDR and CDR2 SFDVKD. Trimming cost V 3 bases and J 0 bases, with 8 bases left between them. The CDR3 runs to 15 residues. CDR3 amino acids: CATSDPRHSNQPQHF. The CDR3 DNA follows: TGTGCCACCAGTGATCCGCGACATAGCAATCAGCCCCAGCATTTT.

The V and J genes are TRBV4-1 and TRBJ2-2; maybe TRBD1 (5 bases). Per germline, CDR1 MGHRA and CDR2 YSYEKL. The CDR3 has 15 amino acids. V gave up 1 base and J gave up 6 bases, with 12 bases separating them. Here the CDR3 reads CASSQVPRASGELFF. The DNA for the CDR3 is TGCGCCAGCAGCCAAGTCCCCAGGGCCTCCGGGGAGCTGTTTTTT.

This chain joins TRBV5-1 and TRBJ2-7, with 10 nucleotides matching TRBD2. J lost 1 base, V lost 4 bases, and 5 bases had no gene match. This CDR3 contains 15 residues. The germline CDR1 and CDR2 sequences are SGHRS and YFSETQ. CDR3 amino acids: CASSTRTSGSYEQYF. DNA of the CDR3: TGCGCCAGCAGCACACGGACTAGCGGTTCCTACGAGCAGTACTTC.

This chain connects TRBV6-5 to TRBJ1-1; 7 nucleotides align to TRBD1. The CDR3 extends over 15 amino acids. Trimming removed 10 bases from V and 4 bases from J; junction bases left unmatched: 15. Germline loops: CDR1 MNHEY, CDR2 SVGAGI. CDR3 region: CAIRTGHNRGTEAFF. In DNA form, the CDR3 reads TGTGCCATCCGCACCGGCCATAACAGGGGCACTGAAGCTTTCTTT.

V and J are TRBV25-1 and TRBJ1-4; D uncertain. The CDR3 spans 14 residues. CDR1 is MGHDK, CDR2 SYGVNS, per germline. V lost 1 base and J 6 bases, leaving 9 bases between the germline ends. CDR3 amino acids: CASSEFFRDEKLFF. The DNA for the CDR3 is TGTGCCAGCAGTGAATTTTTCCGGGATGAAAAACTGTTTTTT.

The J gene is TRBJ2-3, the V gene TRBV28, with 10 bases that match TRBD2. The ends lost 5 bases at V and 0 bases at J; junction bases unmatched: 8. CDR1 and CDR2 from the germline V gene are MDHEN and SYDVKM. This CDR3 is built from 17 residues. This CDR3 reads CASSPALAGASTDTQYF. As DNA, the CDR3 is TGTGCCAGCAGTCCGGCCCTAGCGGGGGCTAGCACAGATACGCAGTATTTT.

This clone has just a few counts. Additional DNA sequences in this sample encode the identical CDR3. The chain joins TRBV12-3 or TRBV12-4 to TRBJ1-2, with unresolved D. V gave up 2 bases and J gave up 1 base, with 5 bases separating them. This CDR3 spans 13 amino acids. Here the CDR3 DNA reads TGTGCCAGCAGTTTATCCAATAACTATGGCTACACCTTC. Translating it yields CASSLSNNYGYTF.

The genes are TRBV5-5 and TRBJ2-5; tentatively, D is TRBD1 (6 bases). Trimming took off 4 bases at V and 5 bases at J, with 15 bases between the two ends. The CDR3 length is 14 residues. Germline V gene lookup returns CDR1 SGHKS and CDR2 YYEKEE (reference sequence). CDR3 in DNA: TGTGCCAGCAGCCTGGGGGCAGGGCAGGAGACCCAGTACTTC. Its protein is CASSLGAGQETQYF. Drawing the rest from reference TRBV5-5 and TRBJ2-5, the complete variable domain is DAGVTQSPTHLIKTRGQQVTLRCSPISGHKSVSWYQQVLGQGPQFIFQYYEKEERGRGNFPDRFSARQFPNYSSELNVNALLLGDSALYLCASSLGAGQETQYFGPGTRLLVL.

The chain combines TRBV28 with TRBJ1-1, with D uncertain. This CDR3 has 12 amino acids. Germline V CDR1 and CDR2: MDHEN, SYDVKM. V lost 2 bases and J 7 bases, leaving 8 bases between the germline ends. CDR3 in amino acids: CASSLGQFEAFF. CDR3 bases: TGTGCCAGCAGTTTAGGGCAGTTTGAAGCTTTCTTT. The full variable domain, rest sourced from reference TRBV28 and TRBJ1-1, is DVKVTQSSRYLVKRTGEKVFLECVQDMDHENMFWYRQDPGLGLRLIYFSYDVKMKEKGDIPEGYSVSREKKERFSLILESASTNQTSMYLCASSLGQFEAFFGQGTRLTVV.

The rearrangement uses TRBV21-1 and TRBJ1-6; TRBD1 is taken as the D call from the table, unchecked against the DNA. TRBV21-1 is reported as a pseudogene. This CDR3 has 15 residues. The chain's CDR3 is CASSERQEDNSPLHF. In DNA form, the CDR3 reads TGTGCCAGCAGCGAACGACAGGAGGATAATTCACCCCTCCACTTT.

The V and J genes are TRBV6-2 or TRBV6-3 and TRBJ2-5; D gene ambiguous. Germline lookup yields CDR1 MNHEY and CDR2 SVGEGT. V lost 5 bases to trimming and J lost 7 bases, with 14 bases between them. This CDR3 spans 13 amino acids. The CDR3 protein is CASSSHERGTQYF. CDR3 nucleotides: TGTGCCAGCAGTAGCCATGAGCGAGGGACCCAGTACTTC.

The J gene is TRBJ1-2, the V gene TRBV5-1, with TRBD1 matching 7 bases. This CDR3 has 16 amino acids. Germline V gene sequence: CDR1 SGHRS, CDR2 YFSETQ. V lost 0 bases and J lost 5; bases outside the gene matches: 10. This CDR3 is CASSLGTGEGLYGYTF. The CDR3 DNA is TGCGCCAGCAGCTTGGGGACAGGCGAAGGATTATATGGCTACACCTTC.

The chain combines TRBV7-9 with TRBJ1-5; TRBD1 matches 7 bases. The CDR3 length is 16 residues. Germline lookup yields CDR1 SEHNR and CDR2 FQNEAQ (reference sequence). J lost 5 bases, V lost 5 bases, and 12 bases had no gene match. This chain's CDR3 is CASSLRTGREYQPQHF. The CDR3 nucleotides are TGTGCCAGCAGCCTTCGGACAGGTAGGGAATATCAGCCCCAGCATTTT.

The rearrangement links TRBV19 to TRBJ2-7; D possibly corresponds to TRBD1 (6 bases). Germline V CDR1 and CDR2: LNHDA, SQIVND (reference sequence). Trimming removed 7 bases from V and 0 bases from J, with 16 bases in between. The CDR3 contains 15 residues. CDR3 sequence (DNA): TGTGCCAGTAAACGTGGGGGCCCTCTCTCCTACGAGCAGTACTTC. It is translated as CASKRGGPLSYEQYF.

This chain connects TRBV2 to TRBJ2-7; D possibly corresponds to TRBD1 (6 bases). V was clipped by 4 bases and J by 5 bases, with 12 bases between them. Per germline, CDR1 SNHLY and CDR2 FYNNEI. This CDR3 has 13 residues. CDR3 amino acids: CASSGRTADEQYF. In DNA form, the CDR3 reads TGTGCCAGCAGTGGCCGGACAGCAGACGAGCAGTACTTC.

This rearrangement joins TRBV7-8 to TRBJ2-3, with D perhaps matching TRBD1 (5 bases). CDR1 is SGHVS, CDR2 FQNEAQ, per germline. The V end lost 6 bases, the J end lost 5 bases, and 9 bases lay between the germline ends. This CDR3 is 12 amino acids long. The CDR3 DNA is TGTGCCAGCAGACCCCAGGGAGATACGCAGTATTTT. This gives the protein CASRPQGDTQYF. The full variable domain, with the rest looked up from reference TRBV7-8 and TRBJ2-3, is GAGVSQSPRYKVAKRGQDVALRCDPISGHVSLFWYQQALGQGPEFLTYFQNEAQLDKSGLPSDRFFAERPEGSVSTLKIQRTQQEDSAVYLCASRPQGDTQYFGPGTRLTVL.

The chain is built from TRBV11-3 and TRBJ2-2, with D perhaps TRBD1 (6 bases). Germline values: CDR1 SGHNT, CDR2 YENEEA. V was cut by 4 bases and J by 0 bases, with 9 bases left in between. The CDR3 length is 15 residues. CDR3 residues: CASSYRATNTGELFF. CDR3 DNA sequence: TGTGCCAGCAGCTACAGGGCTACGAACACCGGGGAGCTGTTTTTT.

This clone has just a few counts. The chain couples TRBV30 to TRBJ1-2; tentatively, D is TRBD1 (6 bases). CDR3 length: 14 residues. CDR1 is GTSNPN and CDR2 is SVGIG in the germline V gene (reference sequence). V was cut by 5 bases and J by 3 bases, with 16 bases left in between. The CDR3 reads CAWQGAGVHYGYTF. The CDR3 DNA is TGTGCCTGGCAAGGGGCAGGGGTGCACTATGGCTACACCTTC. Supplemented by reference TRBV30 and TRBJ1-2, the full variable domain reads SQTIHQWPATLVQPVGSPLSLECTVEGTSNPNLYWYRQAAGRGLQLLFYSVGIGQISSEVPQNLSASRPQDRQFILSSKKLLLSDSGFYLCAWQGAGVHYGYTFGSGTRLTVV.

This chain joins TRBV5-1 and TRBJ1-6; D may be TRBD1 (5 bases). Trimming took off 3 bases at V and 6 bases at J, with 13 bases between the two ends. The CDR3 consists of 15 residues. Germline CDR1 reads SGHRS; CDR2 reads YFSETQ. CDR3 sequence reads: CASSWRGRGNSPLHF. CDR3 nucleotides: TGCGCCAGCAGCTGGCGGGGACGTGGTAATTCACCCCTCCACTTT.

This clone has a handful of counts. This chain joins TRBV5-1 and TRBJ2-5; weak D call: TRBD1 (5 bases). The germline V gene has CDR1 SGHRS and CDR2 YFSETQ. Trimming cost V 4 bases and J 1 base, with 17 bases left between them. The CDR3 sequence is 16 residues long. CDR3 nucleotide sequence: TGCGCCAGCAGCCTTGGTACCAGGGCTGGCCAAGAGACCCAGTACTTC. This sequence encodes CASSLGTRAGQETQYF.

The V gene is TRBV2, the J gene TRBJ1-4; 7 bases fit TRBD1. In germline, CDR1 is SNHLY, CDR2 FYNNEI. V was clipped by 5 bases and J by 8 bases; unmatched bases: 11. The CDR3 contains 15 residues. CDR3 sequence: CASSTMGQPEEKLFF. In DNA, the CDR3 is TGTGCCAGCAGTACAATGGGACAGCCTGAGGAAAAACTGTTTTTT.

This clone has only a few counts. V is TRBV4-2 and J is TRBJ2-5, with 9 bases that match TRBD2. CDR1 LGHNA and CDR2 YNFKEQ come from the germline V gene. V was clipped by 1 base and J by 0 bases; unmatched bases: 9. This CDR3 has 18 amino acids. The CDR3: CASSQVAGGGQYQETQYF. The CDR3 DNA sequence: TGTGCCAGCAGCCAAGTTGCGGGGGGGGGACAGTACCAAGAGACCCAGTACTTC.

The chain links TRBV30 to TRBJ1-4, with 8 positions matching TRBD1. The germline gives CDR1 GTSNPN, CDR2 SVGIG (reference sequence). J gave up 7 bases and V 1 base, and 8 bases lay outside the gene matches. The CDR3 sequence is 15 residues long. DNA of the CDR3: TGTGCCTGGAGTGAGTTCAGGGGGCCCGGTGAAAAACTGTTTTTT. It is translated as CAWSEFRGPGEKLFF.

The chain is built from TRBV28 and TRBJ1-5; perhaps TRBD1 as D (6 bases). Germline CDR1 is MDHEN and CDR2 is SYDVKM. V gave up 7 bases and J gave up 5 bases, with 18 bases separating them. This CDR3 has 15 amino acids. This CDR3 reads CASTEAGTTYQPQHF. The CDR3 DNA reads as TGTGCCAGCACCGAAGCTGGGACAACCTATCAGCCCCAGCATTTT.

This chain uses TRBV4-1 with TRBJ2-5, with D unclear. V was pared by 0 bases and J by 1 base, with 9 bases between. Germline V gene lookup returns CDR1 MGHRA and CDR2 YSYEKL. The CDR3 runs to 15 residues. CDR3 in DNA: TGCGCCAGCAGCCAAGAAAACAGAGCCCAAGAGACCCAGTACTTC. It codes for CASSQENRAQETQYF.

The genes are TRBV4-1 and TRBJ2-1; TRBD1 is a possible D gene (7 bases). Trimming removed 4 bases at V and 3 bases at J, with 13 bases between. The CDR3 runs 15 residues. Germline V gene data show CDR1 as MGHRA and CDR2 as YSYEKL. The CDR3 sequence: CASSPGDRNYNEQFF. The CDR3 coding sequence is TGCGCCAGCAGCCCGGGGGACAGAAACTACAATGAGCAGTTCTTC.